This T cell receptor beta chain was profiled in a study of blood T cell repertoires in COVID-19. CDR3 size: 12 residues. With 8 bases clipped from V and 3 bases from J, the junction kept 3 bases outside the gene matches. Germline CDR1 reads MNHEY; CDR2 reads SMNVEV (reference sequence). Here immunoSEQ multiplex PCR was the method, and the copy in TCRdb shows in-frame clones only, minus some. The repertoire includes some 180,000 clones, 90% of them detected once, and 0.62% sits in the top ten. The chain has TRBV27 and TRBJ1-1; 7 bases map to TRBD1. This sequence originates from a man in his fifties or sixties with acute or convalescent COVID-19. The sequenced material came from peripheral blood. In DNA, the CDR3 is TGTGCCAGCTCCGACAGGGACACTGAAGCTTTCTTT. Protein sequence: CASSDRDTEAFF.